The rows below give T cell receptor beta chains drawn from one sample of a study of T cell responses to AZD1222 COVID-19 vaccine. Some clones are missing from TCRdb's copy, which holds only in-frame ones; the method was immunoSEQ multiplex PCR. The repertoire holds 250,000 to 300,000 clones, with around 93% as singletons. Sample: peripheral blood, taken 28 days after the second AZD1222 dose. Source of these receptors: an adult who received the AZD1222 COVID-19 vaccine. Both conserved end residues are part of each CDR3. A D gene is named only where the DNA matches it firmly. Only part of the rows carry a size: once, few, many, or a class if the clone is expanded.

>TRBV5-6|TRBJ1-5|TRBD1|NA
CASSRGQGTRQPQHF
TGTGCCAGCAGTCGTGGACAGGGTACGAGACAGCCCCAGCATTTT
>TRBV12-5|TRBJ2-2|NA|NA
CASGFTDRNTGELFF
TGTGCTAGTGGCTTTACCGACAGGAACACCGGGGAGCTGTTTTTT
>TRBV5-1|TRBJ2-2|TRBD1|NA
CASSAPDRGLTGELFF
TGCGCCAGCAGCGCTCCGGACAGGGGGCTGACCGGGGAGCTGTTTTTT
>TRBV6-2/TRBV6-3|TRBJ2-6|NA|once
CASSPRPVEGANVLTF
TGTGCCAGCAGTCCCCGGCCTGTCGAGGGGGCCAACGTCCTGACTTTC
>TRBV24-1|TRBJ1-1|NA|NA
CATSGIYRVQNTEAFF
TGTGCCACCAGTGGGATTTACAGGGTGCAGAACACTGAAGCTTTCTTT
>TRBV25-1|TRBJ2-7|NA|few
CASSDFRGASYEQYF
TGTGCCAGCAGTGATTTCCGGGGGGCCTCCTACGAGCAGTACTTC
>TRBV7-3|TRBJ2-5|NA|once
CASSLGGYSQETQYF
TGTGCCAGCAGCTTAGGTGGATACTCCCAAGAGACCCAGTACTTC
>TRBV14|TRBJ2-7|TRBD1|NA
CASSPGQGIAYEQYF
TGTGCCAGCAGCCCCGGACAGGGCATAGCCTACGAGCAGTACTTC
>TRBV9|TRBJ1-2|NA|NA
CASSMPAGTANYGYTF
TGTGCCAGCAGCATGCCAGCCGGGACTGCAAACTATGGCTACACCTTC
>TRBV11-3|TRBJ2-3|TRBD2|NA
CASSPGLAESTDTQYF
TGTGCCAGCAGCCCGGGACTAGCGGAAAGCACAGATACGCAGTATTTT
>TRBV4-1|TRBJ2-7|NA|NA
CASSHRQDIPYEQYF
TGCGCCAGCAGCCATCGCCAGGACATTCCCTACGAGCAGTACTTC
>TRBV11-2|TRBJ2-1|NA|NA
CASSFTDRVNNEQFF
TGTGCCAGCAGCTTTACGGACAGAGTAAACAATGAGCAGTTCTTC
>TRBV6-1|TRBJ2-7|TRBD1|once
CASSERDRGFYEQYF
TGTGCCAGCAGTGAAAGGGACAGGGGATTCTACGAGCAGTACTTC
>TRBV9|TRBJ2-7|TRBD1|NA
CASSVGGTGAIQQYF
TGTGCCAGCAGCGTAGGAGGGACAGGGGCGATCCAGCAGTACTTC
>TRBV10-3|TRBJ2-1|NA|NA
CAISESGQGGDEQFF
TGTGCCATCAGTGAGTCCGGGCAGGGGGGCGATGAGCAGTTCTTC
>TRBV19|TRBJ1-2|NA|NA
CASRGEENGYTF
TGTGCCAGTAGGGGAGAGGAAAATGGCTACACCTTC
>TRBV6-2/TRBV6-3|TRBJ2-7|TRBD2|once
CASSYSWTSQGYEQYF
TGTGCCAGCAGTTACTCGTGGACTAGTCAAGGGTACGAGCAGTACTTC
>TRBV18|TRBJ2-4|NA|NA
CASSPRTLGDIQYF
TGTGCCAGCTCACCAAGGACGCTGGGCGACATTCAGTACTTC
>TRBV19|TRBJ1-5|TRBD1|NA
CASKGAWSGNQPQHF
TGTGCCAGTAAGGGGGCCTGGTCGGGCAATCAGCCCCAGCATTTT
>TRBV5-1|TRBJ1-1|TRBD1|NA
CASSLGGQGNTEAFF
TGCGCCAGCAGCTTGGGTGGACAGGGGAACACTGAAGCTTTCTTT